The clone carrying this T cell receptor (beta chain) was picked up many times. The CDR3 is 10 residues long. CDR1 is DFQATT, CDR2 SNEGSKA, per germline (reference sequence). Trimming removed 3 bases from V and 8 bases from J, with 7 bases in between. These data come from a study of T cells after yellow fever vaccination. TCRdb reprocessed the 5' RACE reads with MiXCR, giving one entry per CDR3 protein. The sample lists 250,000 or so distinct CDR3 sequences; about 3.5% were seen once. The chain is built from TRBV20-1 and TRBJ1-1; D not certain. This clonotype originated in a man younger than 35 who received the YFV17D yellow fever vaccine. The sample consisted of PBMCs, taken 15 days after the yellow fever booster vaccination. Here the CDR3 DNA reads TGCAGTGCTAGCGCAGAAGAAGCTTTCTTT. Translating it yields CSASAEEAFF.